One sample yielded the 30 T cell receptor beta chains listed below, sequenced in a study of T cells expressing NK-cell markers. TCRdb reanalyzed the 5' RACE reads and collapses them to one entry per CDR3 protein, without DNA. In all, the sample yields almost 450,000 distinct CDR3 sequences. Sequencing used blood T cells: a sorted CD56 or NKG2C T cell subset, CD4+ or CD8+ T cells, or bulk PBMC T cells (not recorded which). All receptors derive from a woman aged 18 to 75 in good health.

This rearrangement joins TRBV7-2 to TRBJ2-1; the TRBD1 assignment by TCRdb is unverifiable without DNA. Germline CDR1 and CDR2: SGHTA and FQGNSA. The CDR3 is 14 residues long. The CDR3 is CASRSGQADNEQFF.

This chain links TRBV7-2 with TRBJ2-7; TCRdb gives TRBD2 as the D gene, but with no DNA this cannot be confirmed. CDR3 length: 15 residues. Germline V CDR1 and CDR2: SGHTA, FQGNSA. The CDR3 is CASTLTGLASYEQYF.

The chain couples TRBV10-2 to TRBJ2-7; TCRdb names TRBD2, which stays unverified in the absence of DNA. Looked up from germline, CDR1 is WSHSY and CDR2 is SAAADI. The CDR3 is made up of 15 amino acids. CDR3 residues: CASSPTQLGTYEQYF.

CDR3 residues: CASSSRRIQETQYF. V and J are TRBV12-3 or TRBV12-4 and TRBJ2-5. This CDR3 has 14 amino acids.

This chain uses TRBV11-3 with TRBJ2-7. This CDR3 is 13 amino acids long. Germline CDR1 SGHNT, CDR2 YENEEA. CDR3 region: CASSSRTMGEQYF. Drawing the rest from reference TRBV11-3 and TRBJ2-7, the complete variable domain is EAGVVQSPRYKIIEKKQPVAFWCNPISGHNTLYWYLQNLGQGPELLIRYENEEAVDDSQLPKDRFSAERLKGVDSTLKIQPAELGDSAVYLCASSSRTMGEQYFGPGTRLTVT.

This chain links TRBV4-3 with TRBJ2-1; the TRBD1 assignment by TCRdb is unverifiable without DNA. This CDR3 has 16 amino acids. CDR1 is LGHNA, CDR2 YSLEER, per germline. The CDR3 spells CASSRGPRGSYNEQFF.

J is TRBJ1-4 and V is TRBV20-1; without DNA, the TCRdb call of TRBD1 cannot be checked. CDR1 DFQATT and CDR2 SNEGSKA come from the germline V gene (reference sequence). The CDR3 is 15 amino acids. CDR3 protein: CSARGPGQSNEKLFF.

This sequence joins TRBV6-1 and TRBJ2-7; absent DNA, TCRdb's TRBD2 call cannot be checked. The CDR3 has 14 amino acids. Germline CDR1 MNHNS, CDR2 SASEGT. The CDR3 protein is CASTPRDSSYEQYF.

J is TRBJ2-6 and V is TRBV7-2. The CDR3 length is 16 residues. Germline V lookup: CDR1 SGHTA, CDR2 FQGNSA. Here the CDR3 reads CASSAQQGSGANVLTF.

The chain recombines TRBV5-1 with TRBJ1-1; lacking DNA, the TRBD1 call made by TCRdb goes unchecked. CDR1 and CDR2 from the germline V gene are SGHRS and YFSETQ. This CDR3 has 14 residues. CDR3 loop: CASSGIRGDTEAFF. The entire variable domain, with the rest obtained from reference TRBV5-1 and TRBJ1-1, is as follows: KAGVTQTPRYLIKTRGQQVTLSCSPISGHRSVSWYQQTPGQGLQFLFEYFSETQRNKGNFPGRFSGRQFSNSRSEMNVSTLELGDSALYLCASSGIRGDTEAFFGQGTRLTVV.

This chain joins TRBV27 and TRBJ2-6; the TCRdb D gene call, TRBD2, has no DNA to confirm it. Germline loops: CDR1 MNHEY, CDR2 SMNVEV (reference sequence). This CDR3 spans 17 amino acids. This CDR3 reads CASSSAASHSGANVLTF.

V gene TRBV20-1 combines with J gene TRBJ2-1. This CDR3 is 13 amino acids long. Germline CDR1 reads DFQATT; CDR2 reads SNEGSKA (reference sequence). The CDR3 loop is CSAIRDYYNEQFF.

This chain uses TRBV12-3 or TRBV12-4 with TRBJ2-2; TCRdb names TRBD1, which stays unverified in the absence of DNA. CDR3 length: 16 amino acids. The CDR3: CASSFPTGHNTGELFF.

The chain links TRBV15 to TRBJ2-2; TCRdb's D call, TRBD1, is unchecked because there is no DNA. The CDR3 loop spans 16 amino acids. CDR1 LNHNV and CDR2 YYDKDF come from the germline V gene (reference sequence). The CDR3 spells CATSRADSTNTGELFF. Variable domain in full (rest from reference TRBV15 and TRBJ2-2): DAMVIQNPRYQVTQFGKPVTLSCSQTLNHNVMYWYQQKSSQAPKLLFHYYDKDFNNEADTPDNFQSRRPNTSFCFLDIRSPGLGDTAMYLCATSRADSTNTGELFFGEGSRLTVL.

The genes are TRBV18 and TRBJ2-3; TCRdb calls TRBD2, which cannot be checked without DNA. CDR1 and CDR2 (germline): KGHSH, LQKENI. This CDR3 spans 17 amino acids. The CDR3 region is CASSPGTAGRRADTQYF.

The chain carries TRBV3-1 and TRBJ2-7. The CDR3 consists of 16 residues. CDR1 and CDR2 from the germline V gene are LGHDT and YNNKEL (reference sequence). The CDR3 sequence is CASSHDLAFMTHEQYF.

The chain combines TRBV5-4 with TRBJ1-1; TCRdb gives TRBD1 as the D gene, but with no DNA this cannot be confirmed. The CDR3 runs to 14 residues. Germline V gene lookup returns CDR1 SGHNT and CDR2 YYREEE (reference sequence). The CDR3: CASTLGPRTTEAFF.

CDR3: CASSLPGLADSGANVLTF. The chain is built from TRBV5-1 and TRBJ2-6; TCRdb returns TRBD2, unconfirmable since there is no DNA. Germline CDR1 reads SGHRS; CDR2 reads YFSETQ. The CDR3 spans 18 residues.

The genes are TRBV12-3 or TRBV12-4 and TRBJ2-2; TCRdb reports TRBD1, a call that lacks DNA to check it against. This CDR3 has 12 amino acids. CDR3 region: CASSPGIGELFF.

The rearrangement links TRBV20-1 to TRBJ1-1; without DNA, the TCRdb call of TRBD1 cannot be checked. The CDR3 has 19 residues. Looked up from germline, CDR1 is DFQATT and CDR2 is SNEGSKA (reference sequence). Here the CDR3 reads CSARTPLGTAPIGNTEAFF.

This chain uses TRBV28 with TRBJ2-1. This CDR3 has 14 residues. Per germline, CDR1 MDHEN and CDR2 SYDVKM. The CDR3 region is CASTKLASYNEQFF.

The chain is built from TRBV12-3 or TRBV12-4 and TRBJ2-3; with no DNA, the TCRdb D assignment of TRBD2 cannot be verified. CDR3 size: 13 residues. CDR3 protein: CASTPGLGDTQYF.

This chain joins TRBV4-2 and TRBJ2-7. Germline CDR1 LGHNA, CDR2 YNFKEQ. There are 14 residues in the CDR3. Here the CDR3 reads CASSPGRYYYEQYF.

This rearrangement joins TRBV11-2 to TRBJ1-3. Germline values: CDR1 SGHAT, CDR2 FQNNGV. The CDR3 spans 14 residues. The CDR3 loop is CASSLVPVGNTIYF.

The chain combines TRBV20-1 with TRBJ2-2; TCRdb reports TRBD2, a call that lacks DNA to check it against. Per the germline V gene, CDR1 is DFQATT and CDR2 is SNEGSKA (reference sequence). This CDR3 region has 16 residues. The CDR3 loop reads CSASALAGSLIGELFF.

The V gene is TRBV9, the J gene TRBJ2-1; there is no DNA to check the TCRdb D call of TRBD2. In germline, CDR1 is SGDLS, CDR2 YYNGEE. The CDR3 spans 16 residues. Here the CDR3 reads CASSVFGPTNYNEQFF.

The chain is built from TRBV4-3 and TRBJ2-3. CDR1 and CDR2 (germline): LGHNA, YSLEER. This CDR3 has 16 amino acids. The CDR3 sequence: CASSQDLVRSTDTQYF.

The J gene is TRBJ2-1, the V gene TRBV6-1. Germline V gene lookup returns CDR1 MNHNS and CDR2 SASEGT. The CDR3 runs 14 residues. CDR3 sequence reads: CASTRRGLYNEQFF.

The chain combines TRBV3-1 with TRBJ2-7; TCRdb designates TRBD2, a call that cannot be tested without DNA. This CDR3 has 15 residues. The germline V gene has CDR1 LGHDT and CDR2 YNNKEL (reference sequence). CDR3 region: CASSHYSGNSYEQYF.

This chain uses TRBV12-3 or TRBV12-4 with TRBJ2-7; TCRdb's assignment of TRBD2 cannot be checked, as there is no DNA. The CDR3 runs to 15 residues. This CDR3 is CASKLEGAGGYEQYF.